These T cell receptor beta chains were read from a single sample in a study of molecular identifiers for immune sequencing clone quantification. One entry per CDR3 protein results from TCRdb running MiXCR on the PCR reads. Among under 800,000 distinct CDR3 sequences listed, about 25% were seen once. Sequencing input: naive CD8+ T cells from blood, with Jurkat cell RNA spiked in. The receptors here all came from a human donor in good health. Some libraries in this study had Jurkat cell RNA spiked in. The conserved cysteine and the conserved F or W are not part of the CDR3 here. A D gene is named only where the DNA matches it firmly. Only part of the rows carry a size: once, few, many, or a class if the clone is expanded.

clone_size,d_call,v_call,cdr3_aa
many,TRBD1,TRBV4-3,ASSQDYRGSNQPQH
.,TRBD2,TRBV19,ASSIAGGPYEQY
.,.,TRBV27,ASTRSGSPYEQY
few,TRBD1,TRBV11-2,ASSLGDRGISPLH
many,TRBD2,TRBV5-1,ASSYAGGPYNEQF
many,.,TRBV20-1,SARGQAYYYEQY
few,TRBD2,TRBV27,ASGSPGSGGQETQY
many,.,TRBV12-3/TRBV12-4,ASSSGDKSTDTQY
.,.,TRBV20-1,SAKGQPYEQY
many,.,TRBV7-6,ASGSYGGTEAF
.,TRBD1,TRBV6-5,ASSRSQGEGQPQH
many,.,TRBV13,ASSQPDGKNIQY
few,TRBD2,TRBV7-2,ASSPLGLNEQF
many,.,TRBV7-9,ASTKTGRDQETQY
.,.,TRBV9,ACSVEAGVATNEKLF
.,TRBD2,TRBV27,ASSSSSSGRVTQY
.,TRBD1,TRBV6-2/TRBV6-3,ASSLGQGRF
once,TRBD2,TRBV7-8,ASGIMTSGGYTYNEQF
.,.,TRBV12-3/TRBV12-4,ASSPHGPQETQY
few,.,TRBV10-3,AISEGTLVETQY
.,.,TRBV20-1,SASVEDYRSINEQF
few,TRBD2,TRBV5-6,ASRLQTSSSTDTQY
many,.,TRBV4-3,ASSHGQQYSRETQY
.,.,TRBV6-1,ASSADRVWQETQY
.,.,TRBV6-2/TRBV6-3,ASTDLANTGELF
many,.,TRBV7-2,ASSLDLGAPYEQY
.,TRBD1,TRBV19,ASSIADRYNTEAF
.,TRBD1,TRBV12-3/TRBV12-4,ASSSGGQARSPLH
many,TRBD1,TRBV7-2,ASSQGQPTYEQY
many,.,TRBV25-1,ASSDPGSTGANVLT
many,TRBD1,TRBV7-9,ASSYGTDNEKLF
.,.,TRBV9,ASSVDGFRTEAF
few,.,TRBV12-3/TRBV12-4,ASSFEFNQPQH
few,.,TRBV12-3/TRBV12-4,ASRIRDSYEQY
.,.,TRBV19,ASSNGIVEAF
.,.,TRBV6-6,ASSYLQMNTEAF
few,.,TRBV12-3/TRBV12-4,ASSLQPGHLNEKLF
many,.,TRBV7-9,ASSPWGHPVGDTQY
.,.,TRBV30,AWLVPGSNTEAF
.,.,TRBV4-1,ASSQEANGTPNQPQH
few,.,TRBV19,ASSPVTAYEQY
.,TRBD2,TRBV9,ASTYSGSGDEQF